This T cell receptor beta chain derives from a study of CD8 T cells in ankylosing spondylitis (dated by TCRdb to about 2017). With regard to the full study: The study profiled T cell receptor beta repertoires in healthy donors and ankylosing spondylitis patients to find disease-linked TCR variants. The full study cohort comprised about 25 ankylosing spondylitis patients and roughly 100 healthy donors. Peripheral blood was sampled, and synovial fluid was additionally collected from ankylosing spondylitis patients.

With regard to this clonotype: The target of this receptor is not known. Base quality data are lacking; no much larger clone is found one base away.

TCRdb lists the instrument as Illumina HiSeq 2500. TCR beta libraries were prepared by quantitative 5'-RACE with molecular barcodes. The source study handled its data this way. A new computational method, built on a probabilistic model of VDJ rearrangement, was used to identify disease-linked TCR variants. TCRdb reprocessed the public reads (quality trimming at Q25 with fastp, clone calling with MiXCR) and kept in-frame beta chains. Each record represents a unique CDR3 protein, reported with the most common genes and DNA among its rows. In this record, the V and J calls reflect TCRdb's handling and not the investigators' own analysis. The sample contains 250,000 to 300,000 distinct CDR3 sequences, 20% of them found a single time. 7.8% of the sample is in the top ten clones. Results and caveats for the whole study, not just this receptor: Some motif variants had previously been reported in the synovial fluid and blood of reactive arthritis patients, which suggests shared mechanisms of disease initiation. The disease-linked clones were reported to be significantly enriched in matched synovial fluid samples from ankylosing spondylitis patients. Blood from ankylosing spondylitis patients appeared to be characterized by a TCR beta motif composed of roughly eight highly homologous amino acid variants. In peripheral blood, the disease-linked clones were found at relatively low frequencies and had a CD8+ phenotype.

The junction carries 18 bases between V and J, which are trimmed by 0 bases and 0 bases respectively. Inclusive of the bounding cysteine and valine, the CDR3 is 18 residues long. The CDR3 DNA has 54 bases and is translated from base 1. CDR1 MNHNS and CDR2 SASEGT were looked up in the germline V gene. The rearranged chain carries TRBV6-1 and TRBJ2-7; TRBD1 is a weak D gene call, 6 bases matching. Sequencing was done on a sample of blood, either unsorted or a sorted T cell fraction (not recorded which). This clonotype was sampled from a male donor with ankylosing spondylitis or in good health (not recorded which). The nucleotides are TGTGCCAGCAGTGAAGCGCTTCCCGGCAGGGGTTACTCCTACGAGCAGTACGTC. Translated, this gives CASSEALPGRGYSYEQYV.